This T cell receptor beta chain was retrieved from a study of technical replicates of blood from a handful of donors. Generated by immunoSEQ multiplex PCR, the TCRdb table keeps only in-frame clones and is missing some. The repertoire holds 9,500 to 15,000 clones, with roughly 80% as singletons. This TCR was recovered from a human donor in good health. The sequencing sample was made of PBMCs.

The CDR3 nucleotides read TGCGCCAGCAGCCCCGGGACCCTAGCGGGGCTCTACAATGAGCAGTTCTTC. Its translation: CASSPGTLAGLYNEQFF. The chain uses TRBV5-1 and TRBJ2-1; TRBD2 matches 9 bases. The CDR3 is 17 residues long. Germline lookup yields CDR1 SGHRS and CDR2 YFSETQ. Unmatched junction bases numbered 11, after V lost 4 bases and J lost 3 bases.